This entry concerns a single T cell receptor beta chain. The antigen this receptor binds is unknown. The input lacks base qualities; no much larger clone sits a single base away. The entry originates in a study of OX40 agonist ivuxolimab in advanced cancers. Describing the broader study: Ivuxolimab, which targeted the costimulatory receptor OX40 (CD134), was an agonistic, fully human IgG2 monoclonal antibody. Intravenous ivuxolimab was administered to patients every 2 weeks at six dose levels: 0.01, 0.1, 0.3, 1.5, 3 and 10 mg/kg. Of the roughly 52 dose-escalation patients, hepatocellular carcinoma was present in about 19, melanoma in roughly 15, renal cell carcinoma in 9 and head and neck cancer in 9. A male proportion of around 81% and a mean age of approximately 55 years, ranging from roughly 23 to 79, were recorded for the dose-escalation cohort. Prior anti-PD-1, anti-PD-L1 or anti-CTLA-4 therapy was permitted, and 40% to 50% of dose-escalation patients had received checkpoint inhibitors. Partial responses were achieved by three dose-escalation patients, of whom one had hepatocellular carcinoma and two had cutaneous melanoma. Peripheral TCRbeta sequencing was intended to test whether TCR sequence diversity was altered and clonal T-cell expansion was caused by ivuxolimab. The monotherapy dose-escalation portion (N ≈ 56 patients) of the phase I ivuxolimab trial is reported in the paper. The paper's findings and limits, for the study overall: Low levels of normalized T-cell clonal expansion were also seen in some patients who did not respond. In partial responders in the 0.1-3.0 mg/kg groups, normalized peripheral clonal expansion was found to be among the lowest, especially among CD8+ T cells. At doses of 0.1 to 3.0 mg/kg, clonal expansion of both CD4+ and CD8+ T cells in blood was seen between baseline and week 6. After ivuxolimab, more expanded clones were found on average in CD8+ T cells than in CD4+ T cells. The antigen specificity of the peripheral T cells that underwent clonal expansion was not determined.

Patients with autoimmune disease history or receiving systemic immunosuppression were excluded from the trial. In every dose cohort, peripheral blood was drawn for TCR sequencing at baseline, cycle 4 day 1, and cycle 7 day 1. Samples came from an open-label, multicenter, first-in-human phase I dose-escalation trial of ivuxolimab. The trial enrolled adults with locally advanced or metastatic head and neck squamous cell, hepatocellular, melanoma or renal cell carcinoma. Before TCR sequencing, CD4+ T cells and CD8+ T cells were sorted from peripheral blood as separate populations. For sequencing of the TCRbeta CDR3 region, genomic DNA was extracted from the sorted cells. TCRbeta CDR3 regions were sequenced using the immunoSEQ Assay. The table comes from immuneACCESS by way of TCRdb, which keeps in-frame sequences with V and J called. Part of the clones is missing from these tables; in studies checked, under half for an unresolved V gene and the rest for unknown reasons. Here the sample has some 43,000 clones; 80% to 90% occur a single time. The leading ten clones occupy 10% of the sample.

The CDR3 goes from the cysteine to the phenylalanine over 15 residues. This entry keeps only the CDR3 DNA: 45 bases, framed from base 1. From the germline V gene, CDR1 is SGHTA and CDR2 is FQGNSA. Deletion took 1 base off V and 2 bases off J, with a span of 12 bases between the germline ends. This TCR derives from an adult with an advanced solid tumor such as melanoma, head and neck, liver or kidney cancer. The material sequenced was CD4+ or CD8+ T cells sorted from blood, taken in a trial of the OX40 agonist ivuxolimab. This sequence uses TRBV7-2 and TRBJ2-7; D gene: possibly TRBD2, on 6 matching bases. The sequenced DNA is TGTGCCAGCAGCTTAGAGGGACTGTTTCCCTACGAGCAGTACTTC. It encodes CASSLEGLFPYEQYF.